Shown below are 3 T cell receptor beta chains from a single sample sequenced in a study of blood T cell repertoires in COVID-19. Sequencing used immunoSEQ multiplex PCR; TCRdb keeps in-frame clones, though not all of them. Here the sample spans more than 350,000 clones, 80% to 90% being singletons. The sequencing input was PBMCs or T cells enriched from blood (not recorded which). Receptor source: a man aged 18 to 29 who had recovered from COVID-19.

The chain is built from TRBV7-3 and TRBJ2-3; D is unresolved. The V and J ends lost 5 bases and 2 bases respectively, with 14 bases between them. The CDR3 has 15 amino acids. Per germline, CDR1 SGHTA and CDR2 FQGTGA. The CDR3: CASSVDGAFTDTQYF. The CDR3 nucleotides read TGTGCCAGCAGCGTTGACGGAGCCTTCACAGATACGCAGTATTTT. Looking up the rest from reference TRBV7-3 and TRBJ2-3 gives the full variable domain: GAGVSQTPSNKVTEKGKYVELRCDPISGHTALYWYRQSLGQGPEFLIYFQGTGAADDSGLPNDRFFAVRPEGSVSTLKIQRTERGDSAVYLCASSVDGAFTDTQYFGPGTRLTVL.

The chain uses TRBV10-2 and TRBJ2-7; possibly TRBD1 for D (5 bases). Between the trimmed V and J ends, which lost 3 bases and 7 bases, there was a span of 19 bases. CDR1 and CDR2 (germline): WSHSY, SAAADI. This CDR3 comprises 15 residues. This chain's CDR3 is CASSEGVSSPHEQYF. The CDR3 coding sequence is TGCGCCAGCAGTGAAGGGGTCTCATCCCCGCATGAGCAGTACTTC.

The chain uses TRBV4-1 and TRBJ2-7; 12 bases match TRBD2. This CDR3 spans 21 amino acids. V shed 4 bases and J 3 bases; nucleotides not matched to a gene: 22. Germline CDR1 reads MGHRA; CDR2 reads YSYEKL. CDR3 sequence (DNA): TGCGCCAGCAGCCCCCTACCCCCTGGCGGACTAGCGGGATCAGTGGGCTACGAGCAGTACTTC. Amino acids: CASSPLPPGGLAGSVGYEQYF.